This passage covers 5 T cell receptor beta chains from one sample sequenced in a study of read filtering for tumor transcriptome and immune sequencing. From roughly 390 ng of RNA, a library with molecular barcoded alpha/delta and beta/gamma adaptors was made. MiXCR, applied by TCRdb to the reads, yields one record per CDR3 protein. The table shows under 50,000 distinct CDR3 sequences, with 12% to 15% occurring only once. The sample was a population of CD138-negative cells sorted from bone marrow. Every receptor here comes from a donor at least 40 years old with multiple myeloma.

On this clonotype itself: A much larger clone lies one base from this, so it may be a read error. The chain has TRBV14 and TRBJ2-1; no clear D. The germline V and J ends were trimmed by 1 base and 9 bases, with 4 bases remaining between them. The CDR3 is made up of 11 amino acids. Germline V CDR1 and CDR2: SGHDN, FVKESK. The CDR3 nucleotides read TGTGCCAGCAGCCAAGTGCCTGAGCAGTTCTTC. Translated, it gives CASSQVPEQFF.

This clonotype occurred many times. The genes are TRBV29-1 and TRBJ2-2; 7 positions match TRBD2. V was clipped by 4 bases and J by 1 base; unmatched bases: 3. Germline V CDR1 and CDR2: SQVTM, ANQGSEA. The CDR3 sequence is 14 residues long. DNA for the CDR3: TGCAGCGTTGTTAGCGGGCAGAACACCGGGGAGCTGTTTTTT. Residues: CSVVSGQNTGELFF.

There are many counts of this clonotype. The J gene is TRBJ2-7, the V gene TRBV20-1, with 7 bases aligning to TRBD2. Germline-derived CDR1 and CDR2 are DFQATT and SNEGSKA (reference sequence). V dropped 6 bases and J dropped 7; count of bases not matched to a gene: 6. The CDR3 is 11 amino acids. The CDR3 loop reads CSATLAREQYF. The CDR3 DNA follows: TGCAGTGCGACACTAGCGAGGGAGCAGTACTTC.

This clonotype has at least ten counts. For the CDR3, the DNA is TGTGCCAGCAGCTTAGAGGTCCTAAGAACTAGCGGGAGGAATGAGCAGTTCTTC. Its protein is CASSLEVLRTSGRNEQFF. The rearrangement links TRBV7-2 to TRBJ2-1; the match to TRBD2 covers 12 bases. CDR3 length equals 18 residues. The ends lost 1 base at V and 7 bases at J; junction bases unmatched: 11. Germline V CDR1 and CDR2: SGHTA, FQGNSA. Looking up the rest from reference TRBV7-2 and TRBJ2-1 gives the full variable domain: GAGVSQSPSNKVTEKGKDVELRCDPISGHTALYWYRQSLGQGLEFLIYFQGNSAPDKSGLPSDRFSAERTGGSVSTLTIQRTQQEDSAVYLCASSLEVLRTSGRNEQFFGPGTRLTVL.

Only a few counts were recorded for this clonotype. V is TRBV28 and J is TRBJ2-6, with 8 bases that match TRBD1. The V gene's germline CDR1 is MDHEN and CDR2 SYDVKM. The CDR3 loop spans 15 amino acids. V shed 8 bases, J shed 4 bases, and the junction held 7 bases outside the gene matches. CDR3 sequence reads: CASRSRGLGANVLTF. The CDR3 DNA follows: TGTGCCAGCCGGAGCAGGGGGCTCGGGGCCAACGTCCTGACTTTC.